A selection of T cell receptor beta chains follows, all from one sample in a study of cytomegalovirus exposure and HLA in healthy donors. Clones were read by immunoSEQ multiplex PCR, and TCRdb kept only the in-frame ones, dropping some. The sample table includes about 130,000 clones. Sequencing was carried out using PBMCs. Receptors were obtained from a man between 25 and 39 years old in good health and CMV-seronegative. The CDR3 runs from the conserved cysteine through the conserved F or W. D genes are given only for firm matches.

DNA: TGCGCCAGCAGCTTCGACAGGGACCAGCCCCAGCATTTT
CDR3: CASSFDRDQPQHF
J: TRBJ1-5
D: TRBD1
V: TRBV5-1

DNA: TGCGCCAGCAGTGGCCGGGACAGATTTGCCGGGGAGCTGTTTTTT
CDR3: CASSGRDRFAGELFF
J: TRBJ2-2
D: TRBD1
V: TRBV10-1

DNA: TGTGCCAGCATCACTCCCGGGACAGGGACAAACACTGAAGCTTTCTTT
CDR3: CASITPGTGTNTEAFF
J: TRBJ1-1
D: TRBD1
V: TRBV28

DNA: TGTGCCAGTACAGGGAAAAGCTCCTACGAGCAGTACTTC
CDR3: CASTGKSSYEQYF
J: TRBJ2-7
D: -
V: TRBV25-1

DNA: TGTGCCAGCAGTTTATACGCTAGCGGGAGTGGCGATGAGCAGTTCTTC
CDR3: CASSLYASGSGDEQFF
J: TRBJ2-1
D: TRBD2
V: TRBV27

DNA: TGTGCCAGTAGTATAGCTTGGGAGCTGTTTTTT
CDR3: CASSIAWELFF
J: TRBJ2-2
D: -
V: TRBV19

DNA: TGTGCCAGCAGCCCCCACCGGGACAGGGGTCAAGAGACCCAGTACTTC
CDR3: CASSPHRDRGQETQYF
J: TRBJ2-5
D: TRBD1
V: TRBV4-2

DNA: TGTGCCAGCAGCCTCGTAGAAGCGGACACTGAAGCTTTCTTT
CDR3: CASSLVEADTEAFF
J: TRBJ1-1
D: -
V: TRBV6-5

DNA: TGTGCCAGCAGCGTGACTAGCGGCACAGATACGCAGTATTTT
CDR3: CASSVTSGTDTQYF
J: TRBJ2-3
D: TRBD2
V: TRBV6-1

DNA: TGTGCCAGCACGCCCGACTCTTTCTCTGGAAACACCATATATTTT
CDR3: CASTPDSFSGNTIYF
J: TRBJ1-3
D: -
V: TRBV28

DNA: TGTGCCTGGATCAGGGACTCCTACACCGGGGAGCTGTTTTTT
CDR3: CAWIRDSYTGELFF
J: TRBJ2-2
D: -
V: TRBV30

DNA: TGTGCCAGCAGCACCCGGGACAGGCAGTTCTTC
CDR3: CASSTRDRQFF
J: TRBJ2-1
D: TRBD1
V: TRBV6-5

DNA: TGCGCCACTTCCAGGACTAGCGGGAGTTTGACAAAAGAGACCCAGTACTTC
CDR3: CATSRTSGSLTKETQYF
J: TRBJ2-5
D: TRBD2
V: TRBV5-1

DNA: TGCGCCAGCAGCCTGCTTAGCGGGAGAGTTAATGAGCAGTTCTTC
CDR3: CASSLLSGRVNEQFF
J: TRBJ2-1
D: TRBD2
V: TRBV5-1

DNA: TGCGCCAGCAGTGAGGAGCAGGGGGCGGGTAGTGGCTACACCTTC
CDR3: CASSEEQGAGSGYTF
J: TRBJ1-2
D: TRBD1
V: TRBV10-2

DNA: TGCGCCAGCAGCTTGGAGCCGTCTAAGAACACAGATACGCAGTATTTT
CDR3: CASSLEPSKNTDTQYF
J: TRBJ2-3
D: -
V: TRBV5-1

DNA: TGTGCCAGCAGTTACTTGCTAGCGGGAGGGGGCGAGCAGTACTTC
CDR3: CASSYLLAGGGEQYF
J: TRBJ2-7
D: TRBD2
V: TRBV6-6

DNA: TGTGCCAGCAGCTTAACCCCGGGACTAGAATCAGATACGCAGTATTTT
CDR3: CASSLTPGLESDTQYF
J: TRBJ2-3
D: TRBD2
V: TRBV7-9

DNA: TGTGCCAGCAGCTTCGGACTAGCGGGAGTCTACGAGCAGTACTTC
CDR3: CASSFGLAGVYEQYF
J: TRBJ2-7
D: TRBD2
V: TRBV7-2

DNA: TGTGCCAGCAGTCAACACCCGGGACTGAAAAATTCACCCCTCCACTTT
CDR3: CASSQHPGLKNSPLHF
J: TRBJ1-6
D: -
V: TRBV28

DNA: TGTGCCAGCAGCTTCGGGACTAGCGGGAGCAACGAGCAGTTCTTC
CDR3: CASSFGTSGSNEQFF
J: TRBJ2-1
D: TRBD2
V: TRBV5-4

DNA: TGTGCCAGCAGTGGGTCAGGCGACTCTGGGGCCAACGTCCTGACTTTC
CDR3: CASSGSGDSGANVLTF
J: TRBJ2-6
D: -
V: TRBV25-1

DNA: TGCGCCAGCAGCTTAATACCGGGCAATCAGCCCCAGCATTTT
CDR3: CASSLIPGNQPQHF
J: TRBJ1-5
D: -
V: TRBV5-1

DNA: TGTGCCAGCAGCTTAATGGAGGCACGTGAGCAGTTCTTC
CDR3: CASSLMEAREQFF
J: TRBJ2-1
D: -
V: TRBV7-3

DNA: TGTGCCTATGGGGGGTTAGCCAAAAACATTCAGTACTTC
CDR3: CAYGGLAKNIQYF
J: TRBJ2-4
D: -
V: TRBV5-4

DNA: TGTGCCAGCAGCTTAAGCGCAGGGGCGGGAGGGCCAGAGACCCAGTACTTC
CDR3: CASSLSAGAGGPETQYF
J: TRBJ2-5
D: TRBD2
V: TRBV7-9

DNA: TGTGCCAGCAACCGACAGGGGGCCGACCAGCCCCAGCATTTT
CDR3: CASNRQGADQPQHF
J: TRBJ1-5
D: TRBD1
V: TRBV2

DNA: TGTGCCAGCTCACTGTCGCCGGCGGAGAACTATGGCTACACCTTC
CDR3: CASSLSPAENYGYTF
J: TRBJ1-2
D: -
V: TRBV18